The clone carrying this TCR beta chain has ten or more counts. The antigen is not known. According to the study, TCR beta libraries were built with iRepertoire HTBI primers and CDR3-region Arm-PCR. Using its own MiXCR run on the multiplex PCR reads, TCRdb lists one record per CDR3 protein. The sample includes 400,000 to 500,000 distinct CDR3 sequences, 12% to 15% of them seen just once. The sample belongs to a study of regulatory T cells in long-lasting Graves disease. Study results and caveats: Newly diagnosed Graves' patients had higher TCR diversity than persistent ones.

CDR3 length equals 12 residues. Losses at the gene ends were 8 bases for V and 3 bases for J; bases not matched to a gene: 4. The germline V gene has CDR1 MNHNS and CDR2 SASEGT. Noted time point: newly diagnosed GD, antithyroid drugs for less than 3 months. Scientists built the TCR library using RNA that was extracted from PBMCs. The same sample was also used in a study of T cells in Graves' hyperthyroidism and ophthalmopathy.

The sequenced sample was peripheral blood mononuclear cells (PBMCs), obtained at new diagnosis, from a patient treated with antithyroid drugs. The V gene is TRBV6-1, the J gene TRBJ2-7, with 7 bases identical to TRBD2. The TCR comes from a woman between 50 and 59 years old with Graves disease. CDR3 region: CASGPGGYEQYF. The CDR3 DNA sequence: TGTGCCAGCGGACCGGGGGGCTACGAGCAGTACTTC.